This T cell receptor (beta chain) was identified during a study of T cells in localized non-small cell lung cancer (dated by TCRdb to about 2020). Turning to the overall study: The study examined T cell repertoires in roughly 240 patients with early-stage NSCLC and compared tumors with uninvolved tumor-adjacent lungs. The cohort comprised under 250 treatment-naïve NSCLC patients with resected, localized lung tumors. The mean age of the NSCLC patients was 60 to 85 years, with 120 to 150 men and around 110 women. Study-wide conclusions, independent of this receptor: Because multi-region tumor sequencing was not performed, intratumor heterogeneity could not be ruled out. Longer overall survival was associated with higher T cell density in blood, whereas shorter survival was associated with higher clonality in adjacent lung. Uninvolved tumor-adjacent lung showed the highest T cell clonality, higher than tumor, which suggests more focused antigenic responses in the uninvolved tumor-adjacent lung. Because the study design was exploratory, TCR variables were selected using unadjusted p-values without false-discovery rate correction. A median of roughly 60 of the top 100 tumor clones turned up in the paired uninvolved adjacent lung, and 25 to 30 of those clones also ranked among the top 100 of that same adjacent lung.

At diagnosis, tumor, uninvolved tumor-adjacent lung and peripheral blood were collected and then preserved as a mix of FFPE and fresh-frozen material. For TCR repertoire profiling, blood samples were analyzed as peripheral blood mononuclear cells. From V the trimming removes 7 bases and from J it removes 0 bases, while the gene matches leave 3 bases of the junction unaccounted for. The CDR3 covers 12 residues, taking in both the cysteine and the phenylalanine. The read is trimmed to its CDR3 DNA, 36 bases read in frame from base 1. CDR1 and CDR2 are drawn from the germline V gene: SQVTM, ANQGSEA. On this clone: Its antigen remains unidentified. The input lacks base qualities; no much larger clone sits a single base away.

The immunoSEQ Assay was used to sequence TCR beta CDR3 regions from DNA. Processing in the source paper ran as follows. To compute T cell density, TCR beta template counts were normalized to usable DNA, which was estimated by amplifying housekeeping genes. Using the preseqR package, richness was estimated by extrapolating to 120,000 templates for tissue samples and 400,000 templates for PBMC samples. Clonality was taken to be one minus Pielou's evenness. Tissue-enriched TCRs were identified through differential abundance testing performed on productive amino-acid clonotypes, with a minimum total count of 5 and an alpha of 0.1. Repertoire overlap between compartments was quantified with the Jaccard Index and Morisita Overlap Index. GLIPH clustered TCR beta CDR3s with public tetramer-defined viral CDR3s; viral motifs required at least three viral sequences plus V-gene enrichment. TCRdb carries this immuneACCESS record with in-frame sequences only. Its versions omit some clonotypes, under half of them owing to an unresolved V gene in the studies checked, with the rest unexplained. V and J calls plus clone size are reproduced from that table; the DNA served to infer D and trimming. For this sample the table gives about 52,000 clones, of which roughly 86% were detected only once. Roughly 16% of the sample rests with the top ten.

The material was PBMCs, obtained before any cancer treatment. The chain uses TRBV29-1 and TRBJ2-7; 7 junctional bases match TRBD1. This TCR derives from a female donor with stage II lung adenocarcinoma. The nucleotide sequence is given as TGCAGCGGGACAGGAAACTCCTACGAGCAGTACTTC. It translates as CSGTGNSYEQYF.